This T cell receptor beta chain is from a study of blood T cell repertoires in COVID-19. The CDR3 extends over 13 amino acids. Trimming removed 0 bases from V and 7 bases from J, with 7 bases in between. The germline CDR1 and CDR2 sequences are LGHNA and YNFKEQ. Study processing details: Reference gene primer amplification in the assay estimated nucleated cell counts. Assay used: immunoSEQ multiplex PCR; TCRdb lists only in-frame clones, some missing. That table supplies the V and J calls and clone size; D and trimming were determined from the DNA. The profile shows fewer than 250,000 clones, 85% of them singletons.

The material sequenced was peripheral blood. The receptor comes from a man aged 55 to 70 with COVID-19, enrolled during active disease. This sequence joins TRBV4-2 and TRBJ2-1, with unresolved D. CDR3 residues: CASSQDRQNEQFF. The CDR3 bases are TGTGCCAGCAGCCAAGACAGGCAAAATGAGCAGTTCTTC.